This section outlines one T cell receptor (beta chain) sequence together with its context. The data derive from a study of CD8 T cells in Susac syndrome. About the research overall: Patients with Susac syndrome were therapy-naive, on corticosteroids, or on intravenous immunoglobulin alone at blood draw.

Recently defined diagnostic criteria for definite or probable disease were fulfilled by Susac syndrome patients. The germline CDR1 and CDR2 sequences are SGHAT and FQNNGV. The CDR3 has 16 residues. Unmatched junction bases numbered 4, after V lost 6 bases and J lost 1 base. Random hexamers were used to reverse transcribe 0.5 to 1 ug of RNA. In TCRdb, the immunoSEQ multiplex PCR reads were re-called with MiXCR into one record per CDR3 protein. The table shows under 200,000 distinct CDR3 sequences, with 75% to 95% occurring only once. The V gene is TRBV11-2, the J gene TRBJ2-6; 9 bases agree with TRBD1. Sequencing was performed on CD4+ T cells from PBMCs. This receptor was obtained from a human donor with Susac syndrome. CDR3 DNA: TGTGCCAGCAGAAACAGGGGGCTATCTGGGGCCAACGTCCTGACTTTC. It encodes CASRNRGLSGANVLTF.